These 2 T cell receptor delta chains originate from one sample sequenced in a study of γδ T cells in repeated Plasmodium falciparum infection. Flow sorting of PBMC yielded separate Vgamma9/Vdelta2+ and Vdelta2-negative gammadelta T cell populations for bulk repertoire analysis. TCRdb repeated clone calling on the multiplex PCR reads with CATT. Of more than 45,000 delta-chain clones in the sample, roughly 1.8% were seen once. The specimen was gamma-delta T cells from blood. All receptors derive from a pool of human donors (malaria-infected and uninfected, not separated).

This clone has just a few counts. A far larger clone is a single base away, which makes a read error likely. This CDR3 is also generated by other DNA sequences in the sample. The rearrangement joins TRDV1 to TRDJ1; D perhaps matches TRDD3 (6 bases). This CDR3 spans 18 amino acids. With 6 bases removed from V and 3 bases from J, the gap between germline ends came to 26 bases. The germline gives CDR1 TSWWSYY, CDR2 QGS. CDR3 sequence (DNA): TGTGCTCTTGGAGAAACGAGCCCTTCGCTGGGGCCCCCCGATAAACTCATCTTT. Its protein product is CALGETSPSLGPPDKLIF.

Note on this clone: TCRdb records a much larger clone's protein for this DNA, with a difference at residue 17 that likely arises from a read error; the protein given is the translation of the DNA. The J gene is TRDJ1, the V gene TRDV1; 9 bases map to TRDD3. The J gene, not given by TCRdb, was assigned here from a germline match of the nucleotide sequence. CDR1 and CDR2 from the germline V gene are TSWWSYY and QGS. Trimming cost V 4 bases and J 4 bases; bases outside gene matches: 28. The CDR3 length is 22 residues. CDR3 loop: CALGVFFRSRGILGSRNDKLIF. The CDR3 bases are TGTGCTCTTGGGGTATTCTTCCGGAGTCGGGGGATACTCGGCTCACGAAACGATAAACTCATCTTT.